The 29 T cell receptor beta chains below come from one sample, sequenced in a study of beta chain features in type 1 diabetes. Study observations and caveats: Patients with Type 1 diabetes showed moderately but significantly shorter TCRB CDR3s in all four CD4+ subsets.

Since all of the isolated RNA was reverse transcribed, expressed TCRB transcripts were what got sequenced. TCRdb's copy holds only in-frame clones and misses some; the assay was immunoSEQ multiplex PCR. Of hundreds of thousands of clones in the sample, over 12% are singletons; the top ten hold 0.035% to 0.045%. Their antigen targets remain unknown. The specimen sequenced was naive CD4+ T cells from blood. The receptors were gathered from a man aged 18 to 35 with type 1 diabetes.

The V and J genes are TRBV5-1 and TRBJ2-3, with 8 bases that match TRBD1. The CDR3 is 15 residues long. CDR1 and CDR2 from the germline V gene are SGHRS and YFSETQ. Losses at the gene ends were 4 bases for V and 3 bases for J; bases not matched to a gene: 7. CDR3 protein: CASSTDRGGTDTQYF. DNA for the CDR3: TGCGCCAGCAGCACCGACAGGGGAGGAACAGATACGCAGTATTTT.

This clone showed up just a few times. The J gene is TRBJ2-7, the V gene TRBV5-1; D gene unclear. The length of the CDR3 is 16 residues. Between the trimmed V and J ends, which lost 2 bases and 1 base, there was a span of 16 bases. In germline, CDR1 is SGHRS, CDR2 YFSETQ. CDR3 residues: CASSFPPDRQSYEQYF. The CDR3 coding sequence is TGCGCCAGCAGCTTTCCGCCAGACCGACAATCCTACGAGCAGTACTTC.

The J gene is TRBJ2-4, the V gene TRBV30, with TRBD1 matching over 7 bases. CDR1 GTSNPN and CDR2 SVGIG come from the germline V gene (reference sequence). CDR3 length equals 13 residues. V lost 1 base to trimming and J lost 9 bases; unmatched junction nucleotides: 6. The CDR3 nucleotides read TGTGCCTGGAGTGAAGGGGGCGAGGGCATTCAGTACTTC. It encodes CAWSEGGEGIQYF. The complete variable domain, with remaining parts taken from reference TRBV30 and TRBJ2-4, reads SQTIHQWPATLVQPVGSPLSLECTVEGTSNPNLYWYRQAAGRGLQLLFYSVGIGQISSEVPQNLSASRPQDRQFILSSKKLLLSDSGFYLCAWSEGGEGIQYFGAGTRLSVL.

V and J are TRBV7-9 and TRBJ1-1; D is uncertain. The CDR3 totals 16 residues. CDR1 SEHNR and CDR2 FQNEAQ come from the germline V gene (reference sequence). Trimming stripped 1 base from V and 8 bases from J, with 20 bases between. In nucleotides, the CDR3 is TGTGCCAGCAGCTTAGAGGTTGGAGGTTCAGCTGGAGAAGCTTTCTTT. Encoded protein: CASSLEVGGSAGEAFF.

This clone turned up a few times. This chain joins TRBV7-9 and TRBJ2-1; 7 nucleotides align to TRBD1. The CDR3 consists of 16 residues. The V and J ends lost 2 bases and 7 bases, in that order; junction bases with no gene match: 11. Germline loops: CDR1 SEHNR, CDR2 FQNEAQ (reference sequence). The CDR3 coding sequence is TGTGCCAGCAGCTTATACGGTGACAGGGTAAGGAATGAGCAGTTCTTC. As protein: CASSLYGDRVRNEQFF. The full variable domain, rest sourced from reference TRBV7-9 and TRBJ2-1, is DTGVSQNPRHKITKRGQNVTFRCDPISEHNRLYWYRQTLGQGPEFLTYFQNEAQLEKSRLLSDRFSAERPKGSFSTLEIQRTEQGDSAMYLCASSLYGDRVRNEQFFGPGTRLTVL.

This clone came up a few times. The chain couples TRBV10-3 to TRBJ2-7, with a weak D call TRBD2 (5 bases). This CDR3 spans 13 amino acids. The germline CDR1 and CDR2 sequences are ENHRY and SYGVKD. Trimming took 7 bases from V and 9 from J, leaving 19 bases between them. CDR3 nucleotides: TGTGCCATCACCCAAAGAGAGGGTCCCTGGCAGTACTTC. This gives the protein CAITQREGPWQYF.

This clone was observed a handful of times. V gene TRBV20-1 combines with J gene TRBJ2-3; D remains unclear. CDR1 is DFQATT, CDR2 SNEGSKA, per germline (reference sequence). The CDR3 has 11 residues. The CDR3 here is CSSSSTDTQYF. CDR3 nucleotide sequence: TGCAGCTCGTCCAGCACAGATACGCAGTATTTT.

This clone was seen a few times. The chain combines TRBV9 with TRBJ2-5; D not resolved. Germline V gene sequence: CDR1 SGDLS, CDR2 YYNGEE. V was pared by 0 bases and J by 0 bases, with 3 bases between. This CDR3 has 13 residues. The CDR3: CASSVGNQETQYF. DNA of the CDR3: TGTGCCAGCAGCGTAGGAAACCAAGAGACCCAGTACTTC.

The chain joins TRBV6-1 to TRBJ2-7; a possible D gene is TRBD2 (5 bases). The CDR3 runs 14 residues. Trimming left V 1 base short and J 0 bases short, with 7 bases between. Germline-derived CDR1 and CDR2 are MNHNS and SASEGT. CDR3 region: CASSEDGSSYEQYF. The CDR3 DNA is TGTGCCAGCAGTGAAGATGGGAGCTCCTACGAGCAGTACTTC.

The chain's CDR3 is CASSSGILYTEAFF. CDR3 nucleotide sequence: TGTGCCAGCAGTTCAGGGATATTGTACACTGAAGCTTTCTTT. The V call is TRBV6-6, the J call TRBJ1-1; tentative D call: TRBD1 (5 bases). Trimming took off 4 bases at V and 3 bases at J, with 12 bases between the two ends. The CDR3 spans 14 residues. Germline CDR1 is MNHNY and CDR2 is SVGAGI (reference sequence).

Only a few counts were recorded for this clone. This sample includes further DNA sequences coding for the same CDR3. The rearrangement joins TRBV18 to TRBJ2-2; D gene uncertain. Germline CDR1 KGHSH, CDR2 LQKENI. V lost 1 base and J lost 3, with 3 bases in between. The CDR3 is 13 residues long. The DNA for the CDR3 is TGTGCCAGCTCACCACGGGACACCGGGGAGCTGTTTTTT. Translated: CASSPRDTGELFF.

This clone has a handful of counts. Other nucleotide sequences from this sample produce the same CDR3. The chain is built from TRBV15 and TRBJ2-7; 9 nucleotides align to TRBD1. The CDR3 covers 15 residues. J gave up 2 bases and V 3 bases, and 5 bases lay outside the gene matches. Germline lookup yields CDR1 LNHNV and CDR2 YYDKDF (reference sequence). The CDR3 is CATSRAGTGTYEQYF. The CDR3 DNA is TGTGCCACCAGCAGGGCCGGGACAGGGACCTACGAGCAGTACTTC. The entire variable domain, with the rest obtained from reference TRBV15 and TRBJ2-7, is as follows: DAMVIQNPRYQVTQFGKPVTLSCSQTLNHNVMYWYQQKSSQAPKLLFHYYDKDFNNEADTPDNFQSRRPNTSFCFLDIRSPGLGDTAMYLCATSRAGTGTYEQYFGPGTRLTVT.

The chain carries TRBV15 and TRBJ1-4; D is unresolved. CDR3 length: 15 residues. Germline assignment: CDR1 LNHNV and CDR2 YYDKDF (reference sequence). Trimming shortened V by 0 bases and J by 5 bases, and 10 bases separated the two germline ends. The chain's CDR3 is CATSRELALNEKLFF. DNA of the CDR3: TGTGCCACCAGCAGAGAGCTAGCCCTAAATGAAAAACTGTTTTTT.

In its sample, this clone was seen a few times. This chain uses TRBV6-6 with TRBJ2-3; D is unresolved. Germline V gives CDR1 MNHNY, CDR2 SVGAGI (reference sequence). The V and J ends lost 6 bases and 8 bases respectively, with 9 bases between them. This CDR3 contains 11 residues. CDR3 sequence (DNA): TGTGCCAGCAGGGTCATTGGTACGCAGTATTTT. This sequence encodes CASRVIGTQYF.

The gene calls are TRBV29-1 and TRBJ2-5, with 10 positions matching TRBD1. The DNA end is more similar to TRBJ2-7, so the J call may be wrong. Per the germline V gene, CDR1 is SQVTM and CDR2 is ANQGSEA. The CDR3 is 13 amino acids. DNA of the CDR3: TGCAGCGTTGAGCGGGACAGGGGATACGAGCAGTACTTC. It codes for CSVERDRGYEQYF.

This clone was seen a few times. CDR3 DNA sequence: TGTGCCAGCAGAATCGACGGGACAGGGGGGTCTGGGGCCAACGTCCTGACTTTC. It specifies CASRIDGTGGSGANVLTF. V and J are TRBV27 and TRBJ2-6; TRBD1 matches at 11 bases. The CDR3 runs 18 residues. Trimming took 6 bases from V and 1 from J; bases not matched to a gene: 8. Germline-derived CDR1 and CDR2 are MNHEY and SMNVEV (reference sequence).

The table lists this clone with a few counts. The chain links TRBV7-9 to TRBJ1-6; TRBD1 is a possible D gene (6 bases). CDR3 length: 14 residues. The germline gives CDR1 SEHNR, CDR2 FQNEAQ (reference sequence). V dropped 5 bases and J dropped 14 bases, with 19 bases sitting between them. The CDR3 DNA sequence: TGTGCCAGCAGCCCCCGACAGGACGGTCCCACCCTCCACTTT. Translation gives CASSPRQDGPTLHF.

This chain connects TRBV7-9 to TRBJ1-1; D is possibly TRBD1 (5 bases). This CDR3 comprises 14 residues. Trimming took 7 bases from V and 2 from J, leaving 14 bases between them. CDR1 and CDR2 from the germline V gene are SEHNR and FQNEAQ (reference sequence). This CDR3 reads CASTLTGTNTEAFF. The CDR3 DNA is TGTGCCAGCACCCTTACTGGGACTAACACTGAAGCTTTCTTT.

This clone was recorded a few times. The chain joins TRBV6-5 to TRBJ2-1; D is undetermined. The CDR3 spans 12 residues. The V gene lost 5 bases and the J gene lost 10 bases, with 12 bases spanning the gap. Per the germline V gene, CDR1 is MNHEY and CDR2 is SVGAGI. This CDR3 is CASSTAGQEQFF. The CDR3 DNA reads TGTGCCAGCAGTACGGCCGGGCAAGAGCAGTTCTTC.

This clone was picked up a small number of times. The gene calls are TRBV5-1 and TRBJ2-1; no definite D call. CDR1 SGHRS and CDR2 YFSETQ come from the germline V gene. The CDR3 totals 11 residues. Trimming cost V 0 bases and J 8 bases, with 3 bases left between them. The chain's CDR3 is CASSLGYEQFF. CDR3 DNA sequence: TGCGCCAGCAGCTTGGGTTATGAGCAGTTCTTC.

In its sample, this clone was seen a few times. The rearrangement uses TRBV7-2 and TRBJ1-1, with TRBD1 matching 7 bases. J gave up 0 bases and V 3 bases, and 4 bases lay outside the gene matches. The CDR3 consists of 15 residues. Germline CDR1 reads SGHTA; CDR2 reads FQGNSA. CDR3 coding DNA: TGTGCCAGCAGCTTGCAGACAGGGATGAACACTGAAGCTTTCTTT. It encodes CASSLQTGMNTEAFF.

This clone was recorded a few times. V usage is TRBV19 and J usage is TRBJ2-3; D may be TRBD2 (5 bases). CDR3 length: 17 residues. The germline V and J ends were trimmed by 7 bases and 5 bases, with 25 bases remaining between them. Germline V gene data show CDR1 as LNHDA and CDR2 as SQIVND (reference sequence). The CDR3 here is CASTPTYSTGNRDTQYF. The CDR3 DNA reads as TGTGCCAGTACCCCAACCTACAGTACGGGGAACAGAGATACGCAGTATTTT.

The rearrangement links TRBV7-2 to TRBJ2-5; D gene unclear. V was cut by 6 bases and J by 3 bases, with 11 bases left in between. CDR3 size: 13 residues. Looked up from germline, CDR1 is SGHTA and CDR2 is FQGNSA. The CDR3 DNA is TGTGCCAGCAGTCGAGCACTAAAAGAGACCCAGTACTTC. Its protein is CASSRALKETQYF.

This clone was detected a few times. Other DNA sequences within the sample encode an identical CDR3. The V and J genes are TRBV18 and TRBJ2-7; 9 nucleotides align to TRBD1. Germline values: CDR1 KGHSH, CDR2 LQKENI. CDR3 size: 15 residues. V dropped 1 base and J dropped 0; count of bases not matched to a gene: 1. The CDR3 DNA follows: TGTGCCAGCTCACCACGGACAGGGGCCTCCTACGAGCAGTACTTC. Translation gives CASSPRTGASYEQYF. The entire variable domain, with the rest obtained from reference TRBV18 and TRBJ2-7, is as follows: NAGVMQNPRHLVRRRGQEARLRCSPMKGHSHVYWYRQLPEEGLKFMVYLQKENIIDESGMPKERFSAEFPKEGPSILRIQQVVRGDSAAYFCASSPRTGASYEQYFGPGTRLTVT.

In this sample, this clone turned up a few times. The CDR3 sequence: CASSIDRSGYQFF. The CDR3 DNA reads as TGTGCCAGTAGTATAGACCGGTCCGGATATCAGTTCTTC. The chain joins TRBV19 to TRBJ2-1; D not resolved. Between the trimmed V and J ends, which lost 0 bases and 13 bases, there was a span of 13 bases. This CDR3 has 13 amino acids. Germline V gene lookup returns CDR1 LNHDA and CDR2 SQIVND (reference sequence).

This clone has a handful of counts. The J gene is TRBJ2-2, the V gene TRBV7-2; 9 bases align to TRBD2. Germline values: CDR1 SGHTA, CDR2 FQGNSA. V lost 3 bases and J lost 4; bases outside the gene matches: 9. The CDR3 totals 17 residues. The CDR3 sequence is CASSFPKAGGGTGELFF. In DNA, the CDR3 is TGTGCCAGCAGCTTCCCGAAAGCGGGAGGCGGCACCGGGGAGCTGTTTTTT.

The rearrangement links TRBV6-1 to TRBJ1-5, with 8 positions matching TRBD1. The CDR3 consists of 14 residues. The germline CDR1 and CDR2 sequences are MNHNS and SASEGT. V shed 10 bases and J 6 bases; nucleotides not matched to a gene: 11. The CDR3 DNA reads as TGTGCCACCTTCGACAGGGGTTTCGCTCAGCCCCAGCATTTT. Protein product: CATFDRGFAQPQHF.

This chain links TRBV9 with TRBJ1-1; D is uncertain. Trimming removed 5 bases at V and 0 bases at J, with 14 bases between. The CDR3 extends over 15 amino acids. The germline V gene encodes CDR1 SGDLS and CDR2 YYNGEE. The CDR3 spells CASRLGGQMNTEAFF. The DNA for the CDR3 is TGTGCCAGCAGGTTGGGCGGGCAGATGAACACTGAAGCTTTCTTT.

The CDR3 sequence is CASSLTGTMNTEAFF. The CDR3 DNA reads TGTGCCAGCAGCCTGACAGGGACCATGAACACTGAAGCTTTCTTT. The V and J genes are TRBV13 and TRBJ1-1; 7 bases fit TRBD1. V lost 5 bases to trimming and J lost 0 bases; unmatched junction nucleotides: 6. The CDR3 length is 15 residues. From germline, CDR1 is PRHDT and CDR2 FYEKMQ (reference sequence). Looking up the rest from reference TRBV13 and TRBJ1-1 gives the full variable domain: AAGVIQSPRHLIKEKRETATLKCYPIPRHDTVYWYQQGPGQDPQFLISFYEKMQSDKGSIPDRFSAQQFSDYHSELNMSSLELGDSALYFCASSLTGTMNTEAFFGQGTRLTVV.